The text below deals with one T cell receptor (beta chain). Original data processing: Scientists estimated how many nucleated cells there were by amplifying reference gene primers. TCRdb's table, derived via immunoSEQ multiplex PCR, lists solely in-frame clones and lacks some. That table is the source of V, J and clone size, and D and trimming were worked out from the DNA. The sample has roughly 200,000 clones; over 75% are singletons. The data originate from a study of blood T cell repertoires in COVID-19. Turning to the study itself: Samples representing acute and convalescent COVID-19 were sourced from the United States, Italy and Spain. T cells, B-cell-depleted T cells, or PBMCs supplied cDNA or gDNA.

The CDR3 spans 15 residues. Germline loops: CDR1 SGHTA, CDR2 FQGNSA. The ends lost 0 bases at V and 10 bases at J; junction bases unmatched: 11. The J gene is TRBJ1-2, the V gene TRBV7-2, with 7 bases lining up with TRBD1. The receptor comes from a woman older than 75 with active or convalescent COVID-19. The specimen was peripheral blood. Here the CDR3 reads CASSLARDSFINYTF. In nucleotides, the CDR3 is TGTGCCAGCAGCTTAGCTAGGGACAGTTTTATTAACTACACCTTC.